A selection of T cell receptor beta chains follows, all from one sample in a study of blood T cell repertoires in COVID-19. Produced via immunoSEQ multiplex PCR; TCRdb's table is partial and in-frame only. The sample lists roughly 270,000 clones, approximately 85% occurring once. Sequencing input: peripheral blood. Every receptor here comes from a man aged 45-65 years with active or convalescent COVID-19. Each CDR3 is given with its conserved first and last residue. A D gene is named only where the DNA matches it firmly. Rows may omit the clone size; those that give it use once, few, many or a size class.

V gene,clone size,J gene,D gene,CDR3 protein,CDR3 DNA
TRBV27,NA,TRBJ1-1,NA,CASRNYRGSEAFF,TGTGCCAGCAGGAACTACCGCGGATCCGAAGCTTTCTTT
TRBV7-9,NA,TRBJ2-1,TRBD2,CASSKTGGRGREQFF,TGTGCCAGCAGCAAAACCGGCGGGAGGGGACGAGAGCAGTTCTTC
TRBV9,once,TRBJ2-3,NA,CASSQSQVDTQYF,TGTGCCAGCAGCCAGAGTCAGGTCGATACGCAGTATTTT
TRBV29-1,few,TRBJ1-2,NA,CSVEDRAGYTF,TGCAGCGTTGAAGATCGCGCCGGCTACACCTTC
TRBV5-5,NA,TRBJ2-3,TRBD1,CASSPGQGSTDTQYF,TGTGCCAGCAGCCCGGGACAGGGGAGCACAGATACGCAGTATTTT
TRBV19,NA,TRBJ2-5,TRBD2,CASSISWREGRETQYF,TGTGCCAGTAGTATTTCCTGGCGGGAGGGCCGGGAGACCCAGTACTTC
TRBV11-2,few,TRBJ1-1,TRBD1,CASSMQGGVTEAFF,TGTGCCAGCAGCATGCAGGGGGGAGTCACTGAAGCTTTCTTT
TRBV6-1,NA,TRBJ1-6,TRBD1,CASSDDRGDSPLHF,TGTGCCAGCAGTGACGACAGGGGGGATTCACCCCTCCACTTT
TRBV10-1,NA,TRBJ1-5,TRBD1,CASSDRGPLRSNQPQHF,TGCGCCAGCAGCGACAGGGGGCCCTTAAGAAGCAATCAGCCCCAGCATTTT
TRBV4-3,once,TRBJ2-5,TRBD2,CASSQDRGSNRETQYF,TGCGCCAGCAGCCAAGATCGCGGGAGTAATAGGGAGACCCAGTACTTC
TRBV6-2/TRBV6-3,NA,TRBJ1-5,NA,CASSPIQGTKQPQHF,TGTGCCAGCAGTCCAATACAGGGTACCAAGCAGCCCCAGCATTTT
TRBV7-3,NA,TRBJ2-5,NA,CASSLKGGGVFQETQYF,TGTGCCAGCAGCTTAAAGGGTGGAGGGGTCTTCCAAGAGACCCAGTACTTC
TRBV7-9,few,TRBJ1-6,NA,CASSLARDLSPLHF,TGTGCCAGCAGCTTAGCCAGGGATCTTTCACCCCTCCACTTT
TRBV3-1/TRBV3-2,NA,TRBJ1-1,NA,CASSIRQNTEAFF,TGTGCCAGCAGCATTCGACAGAACACTGAAGCTTTCTTT
TRBV3-1/TRBV3-2,NA,TRBJ2-7,NA,CASSQRLYEQYF,TGTGCCAGCAGCCAGCGTCTCTACGAGCAGTACTTC
TRBV19,NA,TRBJ1-2,NA,CASSITTGAYYGYTF,TGTGCCAGTAGTATAACGACAGGAGCTTACTATGGCTACACCTTC
TRBV6-6,NA,TRBJ2-5,TRBD2,CASRWGGGPGETQYF,TGTGCCAGCAGGTGGGGGGGAGGGCCCGGGGAGACCCAGTACTTC
TRBV9,NA,TRBJ1-3,TRBD1,CASSGDRARGNTIYF,TGTGCCAGCAGCGGGGACAGGGCGCGTGGAAACACCATATATTTT
TRBV5-1,NA,TRBJ2-2,NA,CASRLGQSTGELFF,TGCGCCAGCAGACTCGGACAGTCCACCGGGGAGCTGTTTTTT
TRBV6-1,NA,TRBJ1-5,NA,CASSEYSGGTQPQHF,TGTGCCAGCAGTGAATATTCGGGGGGTACTCAGCCCCAGCATTTT
TRBV2,NA,TRBJ2-1,NA,CASSVGRGHEQFF,TGTGCCAGCAGTGTTGGGAGAGGGCATGAGCAGTTCTTC
TRBV7-8,once,TRBJ2-7,NA,CASSFSEAYRYF,TGTGCCAGCAGCTTTAGTGAAGCCTACCGGTACTTC
TRBV7-2,NA,TRBJ2-1,NA,CASSLAFKSSYNEQFF,TGTGCCAGCAGCTTAGCGTTTAAATCCAGCTACAATGAGCAGTTCTTC
TRBV5-4,NA,TRBJ2-1,TRBD2,CASSRGTSEFF,TGTGCCAGCAGCCGGGGGACTAGTGAGTTCTTC
TRBV2,NA,TRBJ1-1,NA,CASSLTQGGMTEAFF,TGTGCCAGCAGTCTTACCCAAGGGGGAATGACTGAAGCTTTCTTT
TRBV6-5,NA,TRBJ2-7,NA,CASSPGTPTYEQYF,TGTGCCAGCAGTCCCGGGACACCCACCTACGAGCAGTACTTC
TRBV6-5,NA,TRBJ2-7,NA,CASSDRRAEQYF,TGTGCCAGCAGCGACCGGCGGGCGGAGCAGTACTTC
TRBV9,NA,TRBJ1-4,NA,CASSTGEGRQPRGNEKLFF,TGTGCCAGCAGCACCGGAGAGGGACGACAGCCCCGGGGGAATGAAAAACTGTTTTTT
TRBV2,NA,TRBJ1-4,NA,CASAGRHEILEKLFF,TGTGCCAGCGCAGGCCGCCACGAAATCCTTGAAAAACTGTTTTTT
TRBV29-1,NA,TRBJ2-7,TRBD1,CSVVGGQALEQYF,TGCAGCGTTGTAGGAGGACAGGCTCTCGAGCAGTACTTC
TRBV5-6,NA,TRBJ2-7,TRBD1,CASSDGTGGKVYEQYF,TGTGCCAGCAGCGACGGGACAGGGGGCAAAGTCTACGAGCAGTACTTC
TRBV19,NA,TRBJ2-1,TRBD2,CASSIGGAGTEQFF,TGTGCCAGTAGTATCGGGGGGGCAGGCACTGAGCAGTTCTTC
TRBV19,NA,TRBJ1-5,NA,CASSIDQGRGWPQHF,TGTGCCAGTAGTATTGATCAGGGAAGAGGTTGGCCCCAGCATTTT
TRBV2,NA,TRBJ2-3,NA,CASNFEDTQYF,TGTGCCAGCAACTTCGAAGATACGCAGTATTTT
TRBV3-1/TRBV3-2,NA,TRBJ1-2,NA,CASSQSRGDVGYTF,TGTGCCAGCAGCCAGAGCAGGGGAGATGTTGGCTACACCTTC
TRBV4-3,NA,TRBJ2-1,NA,CASSRGILNEQFF,TGCGCCAGCAGCCGAGGGATCCTCAATGAGCAGTTCTTC
TRBV7-8,NA,TRBJ2-3,TRBD1,CASSLLNRGAGDTQYF,TGTGCCAGCAGCCTTCTAAACAGGGGGGCTGGAGATACGCAGTATTTT
TRBV5-1,NA,TRBJ2-7,TRBD2,CASSLAGGTSGRASAHEQYF,TGCGCCAGCAGCTTGGCCGGAGGGACTAGCGGGAGGGCGTCGGCGCACGAGCAGTACTTC
TRBV27,NA,TRBJ1-1,TRBD1,CASPGGQGRGSMNTEAFF,TGTGCCAGCCCCGGAGGACAGGGTCGTGGGTCTATGAACACTGAAGCTTTCTTT
TRBV5-1,NA,TRBJ1-1,TRBD1,CASSPRDRDTEAFF,TGCGCCAGCAGCCCCAGGGACAGGGACACTGAAGCTTTCTTT
TRBV12-5,NA,TRBJ1-5,NA,CASGHQGEGYQPQHF,TGTGCTAGTGGGCACCAAGGAGAAGGTTATCAGCCCCAGCATTTT
TRBV5-1,NA,TRBJ1-6,TRBD1,CASSLGQGAASALHF,TGCGCCAGCAGCTTGGGGCAGGGGGCCGCGTCGGCCCTCCACTTT
TRBV28,NA,TRBJ2-7,TRBD2,CASTLGGSGPYEQYF,TGTGCCAGCACCCTGGGCGGGAGTGGGCCCTACGAGCAGTACTTC
TRBV9,NA,TRBJ2-1,NA,CASSVDTGRDEQFF,TGTGCCAGCAGCGTGGACACTGGCCGAGATGAGCAGTTCTTC
TRBV7-9,once,TRBJ2-7,NA,CASSLQPGAYEQYF,TGTGCCAGCAGCCTACAGCCAGGCGCCTACGAGCAGTACTTC
TRBV5-6,NA,TRBJ1-2,NA,CASSFISSAPATKGYTF,TGTGCCAGCAGCTTCATCTCGTCAGCGCCAGCTACTAAGGGCTACACCTTC
TRBV5-1,NA,TRBJ2-7,NA,CASSPGPGSYEQYF,TGCGCCAGCAGCCCCGGGCCGGGGTCCTACGAGCAGTACTTC
TRBV10-1,NA,TRBJ2-5,NA,CASRIEAQYF,TGCGCCAGCAGAATAGAGGCCCAGTACTTC
TRBV9,NA,TRBJ1-2,NA,CASSVTQGSYGYTF,TGTGCCAGCAGCGTGACGCAGGGAAGCTATGGCTACACCTTC
TRBV6-2/TRBV6-3,NA,TRBJ1-1,NA,CASSRRQLNTEAFF,TGTGCCAGCAGTCGCCGACAGTTGAACACTGAAGCTTTCTTT
TRBV6-1,once,TRBJ2-7,NA,CASSEAQVREQYF,TGTGCCAGCAGTGAAGCCCAGGTTCGGGAGCAGTACTTC
TRBV13,NA,TRBJ2-1,TRBD2,CASSLDRKAGGYYNEQFF,TGTGCCAGCAGTCTAGATAGAAAAGCGGGAGGATACTACAATGAGCAGTTCTTC
TRBV30,once,TRBJ2-3,NA,CAWGGAVGSTDTQYF,TGTGCCTGGGGGGGGGCAGTTGGGTCTACAGATACGCAGTATTTT
TRBV30,NA,TRBJ2-5,NA,CAWQFLTSGTQYF,TGTGCCTGGCAATTCCTAACGTCAGGGACCCAGTACTTC